These T cell receptor beta chains were read from a single sample in a study of response to subunit inactivated influenza vaccine. TCRdb re-analysed the RT-PCR reads in MiXCR, keeping a single row per CDR3 protein. The sample has about 620,000 distinct CDR3 sequences; 12% are singletons. Sequences were derived from PBMCs from blood, sampled on the day of vaccination. These receptor sequences come from a man in his fifties who received an inactivated influenza vaccine. CDR3s include the opening cysteine and the closing phenylalanine or tryptophan. D genes are given only for firm matches. Clone size is stated in some rows and not others, as once, few, many or a class when expanded.

v_gene: TRBV29-1
abundance: few
d_gene: TRBD1
j_gene: TRBJ2-7
CDR3nt: TGCAGCGTTTCCAGGGGGCGTCGGGAGCAGTACTTC
CDR3aa: CSVSRGRREQYF

v_gene: TRBV4-1
abundance: NA
d_gene: NA
j_gene: TRBJ2-2
CDR3nt: TGCGCCAGCAGCCTTGGACAGACACACTTCGTCAACACCGGGGAGCTGTTTTTT
CDR3aa: CASSLGQTHFVNTGELFF

v_gene: TRBV6-1
abundance: NA
d_gene: NA
j_gene: TRBJ2-2
CDR3nt: TGTGCCAGCTTCTCGGGGACGGGGAACACCGGGGAGCTGTTTTTT
CDR3aa: CASFSGTGNTGELFF

v_gene: TRBV28
abundance: few
d_gene: TRBD2
j_gene: TRBJ2-1
CDR3nt: TGTGCCAGCAGTTTTTGGGCTAGCGGGTTCAACAATGAGCAGTTCTTC
CDR3aa: CASSFWASGFNNEQFF

v_gene: TRBV20-1
abundance: NA
d_gene: TRBD2
j_gene: TRBJ2-3
CDR3nt: TGCAGTGGGCCTTTGCGAGCGGGAGCTGTTCCAGATACGCAGTATTTT
CDR3aa: CSGPLRAGAVPDTQYF

v_gene: TRBV7-2
abundance: NA
d_gene: NA
j_gene: TRBJ2-1
CDR3nt: TGTGCCAGCAGCTTATCCCCGGGAATGTACAATGAGCAGTTCTTC
CDR3aa: CASSLSPGMYNEQFF

v_gene: TRBV20-1
abundance: many
d_gene: NA
j_gene: TRBJ2-3
CDR3nt: TGCAGTGCGGAAGTAAGCACAGATACGCAGTATTTT
CDR3aa: CSAEVSTDTQYF

v_gene: TRBV11-1
abundance: few
d_gene: TRBD2
j_gene: TRBJ2-1
CDR3nt: TGTGCCAGCAGCGTCACAGGCATGTCGGGACTAGGCTATATGGATGAGCAGTTCTTC
CDR3aa: CASSVTGMSGLGYMDEQFF

v_gene: TRBV7-2
abundance: many
d_gene: TRBD2
j_gene: TRBJ2-7
CDR3nt: TGTGCCAGCAGCGCAAGTGGGACTAGCCACGAGCAGTACTTC
CDR3aa: CASSASGTSHEQYF

v_gene: TRBV7-2
abundance: NA
d_gene: NA
j_gene: TRBJ2-1
CDR3nt: TGTGCCAGCAGCGAACGCCGGGACCTCAATGAGCAGTTCTTC
CDR3aa: CASSERRDLNEQFF

v_gene: TRBV6-5
abundance: NA
d_gene: TRBD2
j_gene: TRBJ2-5
CDR3nt: TGTGCCAGCAGTTACCCCCGGGACGGGGGGCAAGAGACCCAGTACTTC
CDR3aa: CASSYPRDGGQETQYF

v_gene: TRBV20-1
abundance: NA
d_gene: NA
j_gene: TRBJ1-1
CDR3nt: TGCAGTGCTAGGGATACGGGGGGTTTGGTTGAAGCTTTCTTT
CDR3aa: CSARDTGGLVEAFF

v_gene: TRBV6-2/TRBV6-3
abundance: few
d_gene: NA
j_gene: TRBJ1-3
CDR3nt: TGTGCCAGCAGTTACCAGGGGAGAAACACCATATATTTT
CDR3aa: CASSYQGRNTIYF

v_gene: TRBV4-3
abundance: few
d_gene: TRBD2
j_gene: TRBJ2-2
CDR3nt: TGCGCCAGCAGCCGTAGTAGCGGGGGCTATGCCGGGGAGCTGTTTTTT
CDR3aa: CASSRSSGGYAGELFF

v_gene: TRBV7-9
abundance: few
d_gene: NA
j_gene: TRBJ2-7
CDR3nt: TGTGCCAGCAGCTCCGACCCCTACGAGCAGTACTTC
CDR3aa: CASSSDPYEQYF

v_gene: TRBV27
abundance: NA
d_gene: TRBD1
j_gene: TRBJ2-5
CDR3nt: TGTGCCAGCAGTTCCGCCGACAGGGGGCAAGGGGAGACCCAGTACTTC
CDR3aa: CASSSADRGQGETQYF

v_gene: TRBV12-3/TRBV12-4
abundance: NA
d_gene: NA
j_gene: TRBJ2-2
CDR3nt: TGTGCCAGCAGCCGACAGTCCGGGGAGCTGTTTTTT
CDR3aa: CASSRQSGELFF

v_gene: TRBV2
abundance: many
d_gene: NA
j_gene: TRBJ2-1
CDR3nt: TGTGCCAGCAGCGAGGATAAGAGCTCCTACAATGAGCAGTTCTTC
CDR3aa: CASSEDKSSYNEQFF

v_gene: TRBV6-5
abundance: NA
d_gene: NA
j_gene: TRBJ2-3
CDR3nt: TGTGCCAGCAGTTACGACGGGACACCAGATACGCAGTATTTT
CDR3aa: CASSYDGTPDTQYF

v_gene: TRBV12-3/TRBV12-4
abundance: few
d_gene: TRBD1
j_gene: TRBJ1-5
CDR3nt: TGTGCCAGCAGTTTGAGTTACAGGGGAGGTCAGCCCCAGCATTTT
CDR3aa: CASSLSYRGGQPQHF

v_gene: TRBV12-3/TRBV12-4
abundance: few
d_gene: NA
j_gene: TRBJ1-1
CDR3nt: TGTGCCAGCAGTTCCACTCAGGGGTTCACTGAAGCTTTCTTT
CDR3aa: CASSSTQGFTEAFF

v_gene: TRBV9
abundance: NA
d_gene: NA
j_gene: TRBJ2-3
CDR3nt: TGTGCCAGCAGCGTAGGAAACGGAAACACAGATACGCAGTATTTT
CDR3aa: CASSVGNGNTDTQYF

v_gene: TRBV28
abundance: NA
d_gene: NA
j_gene: TRBJ2-7
CDR3nt: TGTGCCAGCGGAACGACGGGTTTCGAGCAGTACTTC
CDR3aa: CASGTTGFEQYF

v_gene: TRBV5-1
abundance: few
d_gene: NA
j_gene: TRBJ2-7
CDR3nt: TGCGCCAGCAGCTTCGAGGACACCGAGACCTACGAGCAGTACTTC
CDR3aa: CASSFEDTETYEQYF

v_gene: TRBV7-2
abundance: NA
d_gene: TRBD1
j_gene: TRBJ1-2
CDR3nt: TGTGCCAGCAGCTTAGCACAGGGGGTCGGCTATGGCTACACCTTC
CDR3aa: CASSLAQGVGYGYTF

v_gene: TRBV28
abundance: NA
d_gene: TRBD1
j_gene: TRBJ2-7
CDR3nt: TGTGCCAGCAGTTTTAATCCGGGACAGGGGAGCTACGAGCAGTACTTC
CDR3aa: CASSFNPGQGSYEQYF

v_gene: TRBV7-2
abundance: NA
d_gene: NA
j_gene: TRBJ2-3
CDR3nt: TGTGCCAGCAGCTTCATTTTATCGGCAAACACAGATACGCAGTATTTT
CDR3aa: CASSFILSANTDTQYF

v_gene: TRBV4-1
abundance: NA
d_gene: TRBD1
j_gene: TRBJ2-5
CDR3nt: TGCGCCAGCAGCCAAGGCGGGACAGGGGGCTACGAGACCCAGTACTTC
CDR3aa: CASSQGGTGGYETQYF

v_gene: TRBV24-1
abundance: many
d_gene: NA
j_gene: TRBJ1-2
CDR3nt: TGTGCCACCAGTGTCGGCAGGGCCTATGGCTACACCTTC
CDR3aa: CATSVGRAYGYTF

v_gene: TRBV27
abundance: many
d_gene: NA
j_gene: TRBJ2-6
CDR3nt: TGTGCCAGCAGTGCAGACTCTGGGGCCAACGTCCTGACTTTC
CDR3aa: CASSADSGANVLTF

v_gene: TRBV19
abundance: NA
d_gene: NA
j_gene: TRBJ1-1
CDR3nt: TGTGCCAGTAAGCTAGGGAGGAACACTGAAGCTTTCTTT
CDR3aa: CASKLGRNTEAFF

v_gene: TRBV9
abundance: NA
d_gene: TRBD2
j_gene: TRBJ2-7
CDR3nt: TGTGCCAGCAGCGTAGGAGGGGGACTAGCGGACGAGCAGTACTTC
CDR3aa: CASSVGGGLADEQYF

v_gene: TRBV18
abundance: many
d_gene: NA
j_gene: TRBJ2-2
CDR3nt: TGTGCCAGCTCACCAAATATAGCAACACCTCCTGACGGGGAGCTGTTTTTT
CDR3aa: CASSPNIATPPDGELFF

v_gene: TRBV3-1
abundance: many
d_gene: NA
j_gene: TRBJ2-2
CDR3nt: TGTGCCAGCACCTCGACTCGACTGGGGGAGCTGTTTTTT
CDR3aa: CASTSTRLGELFF

v_gene: TRBV7-2
abundance: NA
d_gene: NA
j_gene: TRBJ2-2
CDR3nt: TGTGCCAGCAGGCTCCCCTCAGCAACCGGGGAGCTGTTTTTT
CDR3aa: CASRLPSATGELFF

v_gene: TRBV20-1
abundance: NA
d_gene: NA
j_gene: TRBJ2-3
CDR3nt: TGCAGTGCCCCTCAAATCTCTTATACGCAGTATTTT
CDR3aa: CSAPQISYTQYF

v_gene: TRBV28
abundance: many
d_gene: TRBD1
j_gene: TRBJ1-4
CDR3nt: TGTGCCAGCAGGATGGACAGGGGGCGTAATGAAAAACTGTTTTTT
CDR3aa: CASRMDRGRNEKLFF

v_gene: TRBV10-2
abundance: few
d_gene: TRBD1
j_gene: TRBJ2-7
CDR3nt: TGCGCCAGCAGTGAAGGGACAGCCGTTTACGAGCAGTACTTC
CDR3aa: CASSEGTAVYEQYF

v_gene: TRBV5-1
abundance: few
d_gene: NA
j_gene: TRBJ2-1
CDR3nt: TGCGCCAGCAGGCCGGGACCTTACGGCTCCTACAATGAGCAGTTCTTC
CDR3aa: CASRPGPYGSYNEQFF

v_gene: TRBV18
abundance: many
d_gene: NA
j_gene: TRBJ2-1
CDR3nt: TGTGCCAGCTCACCTGGGGGCGCCAATGAGCAGTTCTTC
CDR3aa: CASSPGGANEQFF

v_gene: TRBV28
abundance: NA
d_gene: NA
j_gene: TRBJ2-6
CDR3nt: TGTGCCAGCAGTTCCCCCACCTCTGGGGCCAACGTCCTGACTTTC
CDR3aa: CASSSPTSGANVLTF

v_gene: TRBV19
abundance: few
d_gene: NA
j_gene: TRBJ2-2
CDR3nt: TGTGCCAGTAGTCTAAATGGGACGCAGGGTACCGGGGAGCTGTTTTTT
CDR3aa: CASSLNGTQGTGELFF

v_gene: TRBV12-3/TRBV12-4
abundance: few
d_gene: TRBD2
j_gene: TRBJ2-3
CDR3nt: TGTGCCAGCAGACGGACTAGCGGGAGAATCACAGATACGCAGTATTTT
CDR3aa: CASRRTSGRITDTQYF

v_gene: TRBV12-5
abundance: NA
d_gene: NA
j_gene: TRBJ2-1
CDR3nt: TGTGCTAGTGCGCTTAGGGGAAATGAGCAGTTCTTC
CDR3aa: CASALRGNEQFF

v_gene: TRBV11-3
abundance: few
d_gene: NA
j_gene: TRBJ2-2
CDR3nt: TGTGCCAGCAGCCGACAGGCTTTCTCGAACACCGGGGAGCTGTTTTTT
CDR3aa: CASSRQAFSNTGELFF

v_gene: TRBV28
abundance: few
d_gene: NA
j_gene: TRBJ2-7
CDR3nt: TGTGCCAGCAGTTCCTTCCCGGGGGCGAGCAAGACCTACGAGCAGTACTTC
CDR3aa: CASSSFPGASKTYEQYF

v_gene: TRBV15
abundance: NA
d_gene: NA
j_gene: TRBJ2-2
CDR3nt: TGTGCCACCAGTGGGCCCGAAGAGGGTGGTATTGCCGGGGAGCTGTTTTTT
CDR3aa: CATSGPEEGGIAGELFF

v_gene: TRBV4-3
abundance: few
d_gene: NA
j_gene: TRBJ2-7
CDR3nt: TGCGCCAGCAGCCAAGATCCCCAGGACGAATACGAGCAGTACTTC
CDR3aa: CASSQDPQDEYEQYF

v_gene: TRBV4-1
abundance: few
d_gene: NA
j_gene: TRBJ2-2
CDR3nt: TGCGCCAGCAGCCAAACTACCACCGGGGAGCTGTTTTTT
CDR3aa: CASSQTTTGELFF

v_gene: TRBV20-1
abundance: few
d_gene: NA
j_gene: TRBJ2-5
CDR3nt: TGCAGTGCAAAACGGACTACTCGTGAGACCCAGTACTTC
CDR3aa: CSAKRTTRETQYF